Each of the 5 T cell receptor beta chains below was sequenced from the same sample in a study of cytomegalovirus exposure and HLA in healthy donors. PCR primers comprised 60 Vbeta and 13 Jbeta primers. The assay was immunoSEQ multiplex PCR, and TCRdb's table has in-frame clones only and misses some. Of around 140,000 clones in the sample, 75% are singletons; the top ten hold around 7%. Input material: PBMCs. These receptors originate from a man younger than 45 in good health and CMV-seronegative.

The chain combines TRBV19 with TRBJ2-5; TRBD1 aligns across 9 bases. V lost 5 bases, J lost 4 bases, and 8 bases stayed unmatched. This CDR3 has 15 amino acids. Germline V gene lookup returns CDR1 LNHDA and CDR2 SQIVND (reference sequence). CDR3 nucleotides: TGTGCCAGTAGTTTTGGGACAGGGAGTGGAGAGACCCAGTACTTC. This sequence encodes CASSFGTGSGETQYF.

The chain is built from TRBV9 and TRBJ1-1, with a tentative D call TRBD1 (5 bases). The germline V gene encodes CDR1 SGDLS and CDR2 YYNGEE. This CDR3 is built from 13 residues. The V and J ends lost 0 bases and 10 bases respectively, with 13 bases between them. The CDR3 sequence: CASSVDLQGRAFF. CDR3 bases: TGTGCCAGCAGCGTAGATCTTCAGGGCCGAGCTTTCTTT.

In its sample, this clone was seen a few times. This rearrangement joins TRBV6-1 to TRBJ1-3; the match to TRBD1 covers 10 bases. The CDR3 has 19 amino acids. The trim removed 5 bases at V and 0 bases at J, leaving 13 bases unmatched. Per germline, CDR1 MNHNS and CDR2 SASEGT. The CDR3 sequence is CASSQGGTGAQDSGNTIYF. The CDR3 coding sequence is TGTGCCAGCAGTCAAGGGGGGACAGGGGCCCAAGACTCTGGAAACACCATATATTTT.

Details on this clone: At the DNA level, this CDR3 is encoded by other sequences in the same sample as well. The CDR3 sequence: CASSLQGSYNSPLHF. In nucleotides, the CDR3 is TGTGCCAGCAGCTTACAGGGATCTTATAATTCACCCCTCCACTTT. The chain links TRBV28 to TRBJ1-6; perhaps TRBD1 as D (6 bases). The V and J ends lost 6 bases and 4 bases respectively, with 13 bases between them. This CDR3 region has 15 residues. Germline V gene lookup returns CDR1 MDHEN and CDR2 SYDVKM. The full variable domain, with the rest looked up from reference TRBV28 and TRBJ1-6, is DVKVTQSSRYLVKRTGEKVFLECVQDMDHENMFWYRQDPGLGLRLIYFSYDVKMKEKGDIPEGYSVSREKKERFSLILESASTNQTSMYLCASSLQGSYNSPLHFGNGTRLTVT.

V usage is TRBV28 and J usage is TRBJ1-1; maybe TRBD1 (6 bases). This CDR3 comprises 14 residues. The V end was cut by 2 bases, the J end by 4 bases, with 11 bases between. Per germline, CDR1 MDHEN and CDR2 SYDVKM. The CDR3 region has the DNA TGTGCCAGCAGTTTAGCGGGGGCCGGCACTGAAGCTTTCTTT. It codes for CASSLAGAGTEAFF.